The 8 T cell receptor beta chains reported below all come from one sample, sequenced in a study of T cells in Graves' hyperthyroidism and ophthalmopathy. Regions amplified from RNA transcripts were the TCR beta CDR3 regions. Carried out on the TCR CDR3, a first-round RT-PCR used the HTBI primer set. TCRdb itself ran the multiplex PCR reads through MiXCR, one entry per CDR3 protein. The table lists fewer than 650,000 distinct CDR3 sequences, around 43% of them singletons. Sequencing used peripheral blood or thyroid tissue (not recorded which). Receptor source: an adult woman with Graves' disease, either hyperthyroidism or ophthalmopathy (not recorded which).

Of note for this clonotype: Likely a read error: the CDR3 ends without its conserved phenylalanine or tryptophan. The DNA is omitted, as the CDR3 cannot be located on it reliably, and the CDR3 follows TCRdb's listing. CDR3 in amino acids: CASSSTGNYGY. The rearrangement links TRBV5-1 to TRBJ1-2; TRBD1 is taken as the D call from the table, unchecked against the DNA. Germline-derived CDR1 and CDR2 are SGHRS and YFSETQ. The CDR3 sequence runs 11 residues, both termini included.

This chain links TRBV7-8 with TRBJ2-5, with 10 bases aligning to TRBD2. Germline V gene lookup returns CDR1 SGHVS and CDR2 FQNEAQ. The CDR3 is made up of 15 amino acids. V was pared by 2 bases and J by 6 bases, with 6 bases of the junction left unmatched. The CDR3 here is CASSLLLAGVKTQYF. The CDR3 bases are TGTGCCAGCAGCTTACTTCTAGCGGGGGTTAAGACCCAGTACTTC.

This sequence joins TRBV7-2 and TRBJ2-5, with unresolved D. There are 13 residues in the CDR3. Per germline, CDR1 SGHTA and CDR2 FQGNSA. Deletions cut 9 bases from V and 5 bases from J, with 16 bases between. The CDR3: CASTELSKETQYF. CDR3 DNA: TGTGCCAGTACGGAGCTTTCAAAGGAGACCCAGTACTTC.

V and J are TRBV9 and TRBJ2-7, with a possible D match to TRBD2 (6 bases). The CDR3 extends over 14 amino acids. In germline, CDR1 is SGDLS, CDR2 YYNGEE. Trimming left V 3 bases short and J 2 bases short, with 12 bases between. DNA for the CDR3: TGTGCCAGCAGCGCGTTAGCGGCTACCTACGAGCAGTACTTC. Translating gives CASSALAATYEQYF.

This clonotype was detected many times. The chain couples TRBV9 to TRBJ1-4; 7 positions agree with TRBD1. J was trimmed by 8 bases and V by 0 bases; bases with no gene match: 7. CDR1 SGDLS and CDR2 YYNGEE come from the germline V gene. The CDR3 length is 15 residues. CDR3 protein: CASSVATGLGEKLFF. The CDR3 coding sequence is TGTGCCAGCAGCGTAGCGACAGGGTTGGGCGAAAAACTGTTTTTT.

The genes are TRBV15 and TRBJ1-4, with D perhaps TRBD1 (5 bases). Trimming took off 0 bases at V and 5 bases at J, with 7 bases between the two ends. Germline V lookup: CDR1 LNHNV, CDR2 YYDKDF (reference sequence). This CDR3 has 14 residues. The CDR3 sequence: CATSRDGANEKLFF. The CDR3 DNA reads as TGTGCCACCAGCAGAGATGGGGCCAATGAAAAACTGTTTTTT.

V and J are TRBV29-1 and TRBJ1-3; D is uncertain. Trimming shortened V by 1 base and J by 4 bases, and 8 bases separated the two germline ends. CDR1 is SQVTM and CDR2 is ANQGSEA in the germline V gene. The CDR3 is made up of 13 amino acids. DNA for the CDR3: TGCAGCGTTGAAGGGGAGGTGGGAAACACCATATATTTT. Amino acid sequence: CSVEGEVGNTIYF. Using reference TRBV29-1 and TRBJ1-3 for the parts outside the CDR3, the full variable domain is SAVISQKPSRDICQRGTSLTIQCQVDSQVTMMFWYRQQPGQSLTLIATANQGSEATYESGFVIDKFPISRPNLTFSTLTVSNMSPEDSSIYLCSVEGEVGNTIYFGEGSWLTVV.

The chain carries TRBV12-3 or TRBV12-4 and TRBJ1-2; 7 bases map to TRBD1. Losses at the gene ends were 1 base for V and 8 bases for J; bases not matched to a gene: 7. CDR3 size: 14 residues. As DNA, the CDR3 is TGTGCCAGCAGTTTAGGACAGGGCTCGGAAGGCTACACCTTC. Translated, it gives CASSLGQGSEGYTF.